Listed below are T cell receptor beta chains from one sample, sequenced in a study of immune cell composition in non-small cell lung cancer. Libraries were prepared by immunoSEQ multiplex PCR; TCRdb keeps only in-frame clonotypes and omits some of them. Found here are 5,300 or so clones, about 88% of them singletons; the top ten hold 5.8%. Sequenced input: non-adjacent lung tissue. Source of these receptors: a human donor with non-small cell lung cancer. Some clones in this sample may be carry-over from other donors' samples. Each CDR3 is given with its conserved first and last residue. Fields, in order: D gene, CDR3 length, J gene, clone size, V gene, CDR3 DNA, CDR3 protein. The D gene is left open where the match is weak. Rows give clone size only sometimes, using once, few, many, or a class for an expanded clone.

- 11 TRBJ2-1 - TRBV29-1 TGCAGCGTTGAATACTACAATGAGCAGTTCTTC CSVEYYNEQFF
- 13 TRBJ2-7 - TRBV7-2 TGTGCCAGCAGCGGGAAGGACAGCTACGAGCAGTACTTC CASSGKDSYEQYF
- 13 TRBJ1-2 once TRBV18 TGTGCCAGCTCACCAGACAGGCTTGGGGGCTACACCTTC CASSPDRLGGYTF
TRBD2 15 TRBJ2-1 once TRBV30 TGTGCCTGGAGTGTAGCATCGGGGGGAAACAATGAGCAGTTCTTC CAWSVASGGNNEQFF
- 14 TRBJ2-7 - TRBV9 TGTGCCAGCAGCCTAAGCGGACCGACGCGGGAGCAGTACTTC CASSLSGPTREQYF
- 13 TRBJ2-5 - TRBV2 TGTGCCAGCAGAGTACAGGATCAAGAGACCCAGTACTTC CASRVQDQETQYF
- 15 TRBJ2-1 medium-sized TRBV19 TGTGCCAGTAGTCCCCAGAAGACAGGACGGAATGAGCAGTTCTTC CASSPQKTGRNEQFF
- 12 TRBJ2-3 - TRBV27 TGTGCCAGCAGTTTCGGAGGAGGTACGCAGTATTTT CASSFGGGTQYF
TRBD1 18 TRBJ2-4 once TRBV11-2 TGTGCCAGCAGCTGGACAGGGGACTCCCGGTCAGCCAAAAACATTCAGTACTTC CASSWTGDSRSAKNIQYF
TRBD1 14 TRBJ1-2 - TRBV7-9 TGTGCCAGCAGCTCGGGACAGGGGGAGGGTGGCTACACCTTC CASSSGQGEGGYTF
- 14 TRBJ1-2 - TRBV27 TGTGCCAGCAGTTTAAGAGGCCAGCCCTATGGCTACACCTTC CASSLRGQPYGYTF
- 11 TRBJ2-4 - TRBV20-1 TGCAGTGCTTCTCTCAAAAACATTCAGTACTTC CSASLKNIQYF
TRBD1 14 TRBJ2-7 few TRBV10-1 TGCGCCAGCAGTGAGGGGGACAGGGACCCCGAGCAGTACTTC CASSEGDRDPEQYF
- 14 TRBJ1-1 - TRBV10-2 TGCGCCAGCTCCGTTCGTAGCCTGAACACTGAAGCTTTCTTT CASSVRSLNTEAFF
- 15 TRBJ1-1 - TRBV5-1 TGCGCCAGCAGCTTAAGGGGGGGGGACAACACTGAAGCTTTCTTT CASSLRGGDNTEAFF